What follows describes a single T cell receptor (beta chain). A junction end diverges from the germline sequence, so it may reflect a read error. This sample is part of a study of blood T cell repertoires in COVID-19. Study-wide context: COVID-19 samples, acute and convalescent, were from the United States, Italy and Spain. PBMCs, B-cell-depleted T cells, or T cells provided the cDNA or gDNA that made up the material.

The CDR3 extends over 15 amino acids. Germline V gene data show CDR1 as LNHDA and CDR2 as SQIVND (reference sequence). Authors' methods: Counts of nucleated cells, estimated from reference gene primer amplification, were obtained. TCRdb keeps only in-frame clones here, not all; method: immunoSEQ multiplex PCR. For V, J and clone size, that table is used; D and trimming come from the DNA. The table lists 120,000 to 150,000 clones, about 88% of them singletons, with over 9.5% in the top ten. Material for sequencing was peripheral blood. The sequence was obtained from a middle-aged man with active or convalescent COVID-19. This chain uses TRBV19 with TRBJ2-1; D is perhaps TRBD1 (5 bases). CDR3 nucleotide sequence: TGTGCCAGTAGTGTAGACAGAAGCTCCTACAATGAGCAGTTCTTC. Protein product: CASSVDRSSYNEQFF.